This T cell receptor beta chain is from a study of blood T cell repertoires in COVID-19. With 9 bases clipped from V and 4 bases from J, the junction kept 6 bases outside the gene matches. Germline V gene data show CDR1 as ENHRY and CDR2 as SYGVKD. The CDR3 is 14 amino acids. This table comes from immunoSEQ multiplex PCR, and its TCRdb copy is limited to in-frame clones, with some not included. This sample has 120,000 to 150,000 clones, with roughly 84% found just once. The chain is built from TRBV10-3 and TRBJ2-1, with 10 bases matching TRBD1. The sample consisted of peripheral blood. The sequence was collected from a woman in her forties or fifties in a cohort sampled during active or convalescent COVID-19. The DNA for the CDR3 is TGTGCCATTGCGACGGGACAGGGGTACAATGAGCAGTTCTTC. Protein product: CAIATGQGYNEQFF.